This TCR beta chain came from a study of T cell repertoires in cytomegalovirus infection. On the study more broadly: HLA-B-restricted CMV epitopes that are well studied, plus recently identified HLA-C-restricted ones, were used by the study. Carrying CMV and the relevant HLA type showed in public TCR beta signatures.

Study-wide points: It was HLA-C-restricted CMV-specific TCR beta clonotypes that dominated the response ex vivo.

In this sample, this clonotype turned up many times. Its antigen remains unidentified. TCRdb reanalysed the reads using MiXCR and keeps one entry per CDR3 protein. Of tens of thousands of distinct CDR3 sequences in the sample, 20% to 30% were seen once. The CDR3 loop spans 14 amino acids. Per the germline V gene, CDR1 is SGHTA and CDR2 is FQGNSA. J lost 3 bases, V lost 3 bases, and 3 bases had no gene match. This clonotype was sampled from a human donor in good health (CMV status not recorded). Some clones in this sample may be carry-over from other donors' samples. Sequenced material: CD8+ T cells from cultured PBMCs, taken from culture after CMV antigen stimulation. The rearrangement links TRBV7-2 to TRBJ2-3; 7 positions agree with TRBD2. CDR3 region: CASSFGAGTDTQYF. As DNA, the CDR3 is TGTGCCAGCAGCTTCGGAGCGGGAACAGATACGCAGTATTTT. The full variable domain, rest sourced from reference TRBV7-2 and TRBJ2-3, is GAGVSQSPSNKVTEKGKDVELRCDPISGHTALYWYRQSLGQGLEFLIYFQGNSAPDKSGLPSDRFSAERTGGSVSTLTIQRTQQEDSAVYLCASSFGAGTDTQYFGPGTRLTVL.